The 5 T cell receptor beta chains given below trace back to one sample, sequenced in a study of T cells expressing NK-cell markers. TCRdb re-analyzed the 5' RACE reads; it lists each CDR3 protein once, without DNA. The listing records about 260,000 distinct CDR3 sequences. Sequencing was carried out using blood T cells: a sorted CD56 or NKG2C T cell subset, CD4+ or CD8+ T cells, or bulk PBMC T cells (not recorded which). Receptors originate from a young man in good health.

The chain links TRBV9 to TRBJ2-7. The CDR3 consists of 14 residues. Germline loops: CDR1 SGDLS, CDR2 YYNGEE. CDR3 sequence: CASSVGQALGEQYF.

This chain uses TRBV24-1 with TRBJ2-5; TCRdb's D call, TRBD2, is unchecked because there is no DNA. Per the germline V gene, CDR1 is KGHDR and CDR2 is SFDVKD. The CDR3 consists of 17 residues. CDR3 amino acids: CATSDLRSGRKKETQYF.

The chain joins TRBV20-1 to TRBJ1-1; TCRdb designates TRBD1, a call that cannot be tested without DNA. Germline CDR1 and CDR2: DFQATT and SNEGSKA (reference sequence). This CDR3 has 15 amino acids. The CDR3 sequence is CSARETTAQEGKAFF.

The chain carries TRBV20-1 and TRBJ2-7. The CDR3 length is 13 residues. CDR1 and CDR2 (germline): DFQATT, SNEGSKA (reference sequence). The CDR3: CSAEDVGKYEQYF.

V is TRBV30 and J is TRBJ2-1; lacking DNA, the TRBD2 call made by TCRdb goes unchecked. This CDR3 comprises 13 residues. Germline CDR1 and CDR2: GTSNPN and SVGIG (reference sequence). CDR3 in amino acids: CAWKGRADNEQFF.